What follows is one T cell receptor (beta chain) and its context. Germline V gives CDR1 LGHDT, CDR2 YNNKEL (reference sequence). The CDR3 contains 14 residues. Deletions cut 4 bases from V and 8 bases from J, with 14 bases between. Generated by immunoSEQ multiplex PCR, the TCRdb table keeps only in-frame clones and is missing some. The table has over 150,000 clones, 90% to 95% seen once. This record comes from a study of control samples from healthy donors and cancer patients. The TCR originated in a man in his late teens or twenties in good health. V and J are TRBV3-1 (or the pseudogene TRBV3-2) and TRBJ2-2; D tentatively fits TRBD1 or TRBD2 (5 bases each). Sequenced: blood. CDR3 sequence: CASSPGTNWGELFF. The CDR3 bases are TGTGCCAGCAGCCCCGGGACCAATTGGGGGGAGCTGTTTTTT.